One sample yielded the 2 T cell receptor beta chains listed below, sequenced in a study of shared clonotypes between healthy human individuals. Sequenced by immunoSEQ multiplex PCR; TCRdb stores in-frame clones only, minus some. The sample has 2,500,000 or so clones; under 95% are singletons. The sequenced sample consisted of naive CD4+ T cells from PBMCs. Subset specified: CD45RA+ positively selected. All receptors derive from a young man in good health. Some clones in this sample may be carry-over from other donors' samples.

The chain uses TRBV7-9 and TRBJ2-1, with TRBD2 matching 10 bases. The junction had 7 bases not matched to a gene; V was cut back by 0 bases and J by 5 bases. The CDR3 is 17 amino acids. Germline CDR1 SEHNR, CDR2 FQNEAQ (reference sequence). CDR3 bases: TGTGCCAGCAGCTTAGCGCTCCTAGCGGGAGACCACAATGAGCAGTTCTTC. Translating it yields CASSLALLAGDHNEQFF.

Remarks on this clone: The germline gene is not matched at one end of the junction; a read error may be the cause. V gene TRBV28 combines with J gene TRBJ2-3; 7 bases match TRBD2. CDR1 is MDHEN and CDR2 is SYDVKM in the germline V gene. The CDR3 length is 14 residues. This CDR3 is CASSFRMGGGGENF. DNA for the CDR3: TGTGCCAGCAGTTTCCGCATGGGGGGGGGAGGGGAAAATTTT. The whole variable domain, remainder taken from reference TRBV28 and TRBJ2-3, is DVKVTQSSRYLVKRTGEKVFLECVQDMDHENMFWYRQDPGLGLRLIYFSYDVKMKEKGDIPEGYSVSREKKERFSLILESASTNQTSMYLCASSFRMGGGGENFGPGTRLTVL.